Listed here are 20 T cell receptor beta chains from one sample, sequenced in a study of CD8 T cells in Susac syndrome. With random hexamers, about 0.45 to 1 ug RNA was reverse transcribed. A single record per CDR3 protein comes from TCRdb applying MiXCR to the immunoSEQ multiplex PCR reads. The profile shows some 170,000 distinct CDR3 sequences, roughly 94% of them singletons. Sequenced input: CD4+ T cells from PBMCs. The receptors here all came from a human donor in good health.

The chain uses TRBV29-1 and TRBJ2-1; 13 positions match TRBD2. Germline V gene lookup returns CDR1 SQVTM and CDR2 ANQGSEA. The CDR3 totals 13 residues. Losses at the gene ends were 5 bases for V and 9 bases for J; bases not matched to a gene: 4. DNA of the CDR3: TGCAGCGTTAGAACTAGCGGGAGGGGTGAGCAGTTCTTC. Encoded protein: CSVRTSGRGEQFF.

V usage is TRBV20-1 and J usage is TRBJ2-3; D unclear. The V end was cut by 3 bases, the J end by 0 bases, with 13 bases between. The CDR3 is 15 amino acids. Germline V gene sequence: CDR1 DFQATT, CDR2 SNEGSKA (reference sequence). This CDR3 reads CSASPLLTSTDTQYF. CDR3 in DNA: TGCAGTGCTAGTCCCCTCCTAACTAGCACAGATACGCAGTATTTT.

V is TRBV7-8 and J is TRBJ2-2; 8 nucleotides match TRBD2. Trimming at V came to 4 bases and at J to 4 bases, leaving 20 bases not matched to a gene. The CDR3 runs to 20 residues. CDR1 and CDR2 from the germline V gene are SGHVS and FQNEAQ. The CDR3 bases are TGTGCCAGCAGCTCCCGCTACAGGAGGAGCGGGAGCCCCGGCACCGGGGAGCTGTTTTTT. This sequence encodes CASSSRYRRSGSPGTGELFF.

The V and J genes are TRBV30 and TRBJ2-7; TRBD1 might be the D (5 bases). Trimming took 2 bases from V and 3 from J, leaving 8 bases between them. This CDR3 comprises 12 residues. CDR1 is GTSNPN, CDR2 SVGIG, per germline (reference sequence). The CDR3 DNA follows: TGTGCCTGGAGTCATCAGGGCTACGAGCAGTACTTC. Protein sequence: CAWSHQGYEQYF.

V gene TRBV20-1 combines with J gene TRBJ1-5; a possible D gene is TRBD1 (5 bases). Trimming took off 6 bases at V and 2 bases at J, with 14 bases between the two ends. This CDR3 is built from 14 residues. Per the germline V gene, CDR1 is DFQATT and CDR2 is SNEGSKA (reference sequence). In DNA, the CDR3 is TGCAGTGCCCTCCGGGGGGTAGGCAATCAGCCCCAGCATTTT. Translating gives CSALRGVGNQPQHF.

The rearrangement uses TRBV30 and TRBJ2-7; 12 bases are a match to TRBD2. Germline assignment: CDR1 GTSNPN and CDR2 SVGIG (reference sequence). This CDR3 has 16 residues. V shed 4 bases, J shed 5 bases, and the junction held 12 bases outside the gene matches. The CDR3 nucleotides read TGTGCCTGGACCTCTCTTCTAGCGGGAGGGCCCAACGAGCAGTACTTC. It yields the protein CAWTSLLAGGPNEQYF. The whole variable domain, filled in from reference TRBV30 and TRBJ2-7, reads SQTIHQWPATLVQPVGSPLSLECTVEGTSNPNLYWYRQAAGRGLQLLFYSVGIGQISSEVPQNLSASRPQDRQFILSSKKLLLSDSGFYLCAWTSLLAGGPNEQYFGPGTRLTVT.

This rearrangement joins TRBV7-3 to TRBJ2-5; D tentatively fits TRBD1 or TRBD2 (5 bases each). The V and J ends lost 4 bases and 4 bases respectively, with 16 bases between them. The CDR3 extends over 15 amino acids. Germline loops: CDR1 SGHTA, CDR2 FQGTGA. CDR3 sequence: CASSSGLPPGETQYF. The CDR3, as DNA: TGTGCCAGCAGCTCGGGGCTTCCACCGGGAGAGACCCAGTACTTC.

The chain combines TRBV29-1 with TRBJ2-5; possibly TRBD2 for D (5 bases). V was trimmed by 3 bases and J by 7 bases, leaving 12 bases between them. The CDR3 runs 12 residues. Germline values: CDR1 SQVTM, CDR2 ANQGSEA. CDR3 loop: CSVDRPGGTQYF. The DNA for the CDR3 is TGCAGCGTTGATAGGCCCGGAGGGACCCAGTACTTC.

This clonotype appeared a single time. The rearrangement joins TRBV7-3 to TRBJ2-3, with 7 positions matching TRBD2. V shed 3 bases and J 4 bases; nucleotides not matched to a gene: 4. The CDR3 extends over 14 amino acids. CDR1 SGHTA and CDR2 FQGTGA come from the germline V gene. The CDR3: CASSLTSWADTQYF. The CDR3 nucleotides read TGTGCCAGCAGCTTGACTAGCTGGGCAGATACGCAGTATTTT.

The CDR3 region has the DNA TGTGCCAGCAGCCCCTGGACTAGCGGGACAAATGAGCAGTTCTTC. It encodes CASSPWTSGTNEQFF. The J gene is TRBJ2-1, the V gene TRBV7-9; 12 nucleotides match TRBD2. Unmatched junction bases numbered 6, after V lost 5 bases and J lost 7 bases. CDR3 length: 15 residues. The V gene's germline CDR1 is SEHNR and CDR2 FQNEAQ (reference sequence).

This chain joins TRBV30 and TRBJ1-3; 7 bases agree with TRBD1. J was trimmed by 7 bases and V by 4 bases; bases with no gene match: 10. The CDR3 contains 14 residues. Germline V gene data show CDR1 as GTSNPN and CDR2 as SVGIG (reference sequence). Here the CDR3 reads CAWTPTGIGNTIYF. The CDR3 DNA reads TGTGCCTGGACTCCGACAGGGATTGGTAACACCATATATTTT.

J is TRBJ2-5 and V is TRBV7-3; D is undetermined. CDR1 and CDR2 from the germline V gene are SGHTA and FQGTGA. The V end was cut by 5 bases, the J end by 3 bases, with 10 bases between. The CDR3 has 13 residues. Here the CDR3 DNA reads TGTGCCAGCAGCCGAGGACGGGAAGAGACCCAGTACTTC. Its translation: CASSRGREETQYF.

This rearrangement joins TRBV20-1 to TRBJ2-4, with 7 bases matching TRBD2. The CDR3 extends over 15 amino acids. The ends lost 2 bases at V and 4 bases at J; junction bases unmatched: 8. CDR1 is DFQATT, CDR2 SNEGSKA, per germline (reference sequence). In nucleotides, the CDR3 is TGCAGTGCTAGACCCCCCCGGGAGGTTAAAAACATTCAGTACTTC. It codes for CSARPPREVKNIQYF.

The rearrangement joins TRBV27 to TRBJ2-7; 9 positions agree with TRBD1. The V and J ends lost 10 bases and 1 base, in that order; junction bases with no gene match: 8. Germline V gene data show CDR1 as MNHEY and CDR2 as SMNVEV (reference sequence). This CDR3 spans 14 amino acids. CDR3 sequence (DNA): TGTGCCACCCAACCGGGACAGGGATCCTACGAGCAGTACTTC. It encodes CATQPGQGSYEQYF.

The V gene is TRBV24-1, the J gene TRBJ2-5; 10 bases line up with TRBD2. The CDR3 has 13 residues. V dropped 6 bases and J dropped 5; count of bases not matched to a gene: 2. Per the germline V gene, CDR1 is KGHDR and CDR2 is SFDVKD. In DNA, the CDR3 is TGTGCCACCAGTCTAGCGGGAGACGAGACCCAGTACTTC. Encoded protein: CATSLAGDETQYF.

The chain uses TRBV29-1 and TRBJ2-3; 8 bases fit TRBD2. V dropped 1 base and J dropped 5; count of bases not matched to a gene: 11. Germline CDR1 and CDR2: SQVTM and ANQGSEA. This CDR3 has 16 amino acids. The CDR3 protein is CSVEGPPGRGLDTQYF. The CDR3 DNA reads TGCAGCGTTGAAGGCCCTCCCGGGAGGGGTTTAGATACGCAGTATTTT.

The rearrangement uses TRBV19 and TRBJ1-2; D is possibly TRBD1 (6 bases). This CDR3 is 15 amino acids long. Germline V gives CDR1 LNHDA, CDR2 SQIVND (reference sequence). The V end was cut by 9 bases, the J end by 2 bases, with 19 bases between. This CDR3 is CASNDSPGQNYGYTF. CDR3 bases: TGTGCCAGCAACGATAGTCCTGGACAGAACTATGGCTACACCTTC.

The J gene is TRBJ2-1, the V gene TRBV12-3 or TRBV12-4; TRBD2 might be the D (6 bases). The CDR3 is 13 residues long. Trimming removed 1 base from V and 9 bases from J, with 10 bases in between. The CDR3 bases are TGTGCCAGCAGTTTAGGCGCGGGAAGTGAGCAGTTCTTC. Protein: CASSLGAGSEQFF.

The chain joins TRBV20-1 to TRBJ1-2, with a tentative D call TRBD1 (5 bases). Germline lookup yields CDR1 DFQATT and CDR2 SNEGSKA (reference sequence). The V and J ends lost 3 bases and 4 bases respectively, with 9 bases between them. CDR3 size: 12 residues. This chain's CDR3 is CSASRDPYGYTF. DNA for the CDR3: TGCAGTGCTAGTAGGGACCCCTATGGCTACACCTTC.

This clonotype was seen more than once but under ten times. This chain's CDR3 is CASRRQGARNQPQHF. In DNA form, the CDR3 reads TGTGCCAGCAGAAGACAGGGGGCACGTAATCAGCCCCAGCATTTT. The V call is TRBV6-1, the J call TRBJ1-5, with 10 bases identical to TRBD1. J was trimmed by 4 bases and V by 6 bases; bases with no gene match: 6. The CDR3 has 15 amino acids. Germline V gives CDR1 MNHNS, CDR2 SASEGT.